The T cell receptor beta chain described here comes from a study of Tregs in tolerant kidney transplant recipients (dated by TCRdb to between 2018 and 2020). About the full investigation: TCRbeta sequencing was used in the study to identify donor-specific regulatory T cells before combined kidney and bone marrow transplantation, and the identified cells were then tracked after transplant. TCRbeta repertoire sequencing was used in a few healthy controls to compare several ways of expanding Tregs specific for an allogeneic donor.

For TCRbeta CDR3 sequencing, genomic DNA from the sorted cells was extracted using the QIAGEN DNeasy Blood and Tissue Kit. Through immunoSEQ, high-throughput TCRbeta CDR3 sequencing was done commercially, including PCR amplification with internal controls and bias correction. As for how the authors treated the data: Unique productive TCRbeta sequences were defined by CDR3 nucleotide sequence where primers matched, and otherwise by CDR3 amino acid sequence together with Vbeta and Jbeta genes. Sorting error was corrected by removing sequences shared between sorted populations at a frequency ratio of 2:1 or less, and the remaining shared sequences were assigned to the higher population. A sequence counted as donor-reactive if, in CFSE-low cells, the sequence had a frequency of at least 0.01% and was expanded at least 5-fold compared with unstimulated cells. Jensen-Shannon divergence, calculated on the top 100 TCRbeta sequences ranked by frequency, was used to quantify repertoire divergence. For any sample with multiple sequencing runs, sorting error was corrected in each run separately before the runs were pooled. Here the immuneACCESS table is served through TCRdb, limited to in-frame sequences with V and J called. Missing clones are a known gap in these copies; in checked studies unresolved V genes cover under half, and the rest lacks a known reason. V and J calls and clone size come straight from that table; D and trimming were deduced from the DNA. The sample table contains roughly 70,000 clones; only one count was recorded for about four fifths of them. The biggest ten clones account for about 4% of the sample.

To note about this clone: The antigen this receptor binds is unknown. Base-call qualities are not available, and no considerably larger clone is one nucleotide away.

V was cut back by 4 bases and J by 0 bases, leaving a gap of 13 bases between them. The CDR3 starts with the cysteine, ends with the phenylalanine, and has 15 residues. CDR3 DNA is the only sequence kept; it has 45 bases, read in frame from the first base. CDR1 and CDR2, looked up from the germline V gene, are SGHTS and YDEGEE. Study-wide conclusions, independent of this receptor: Because the study included only a small number of patients, the results must be confirmed in larger populations and under other immunosuppression protocols. Expanding Tregs with activated donor B cells appeared to identify the most biologically relevant and donor-specific TCRbeta repertoire. Biological reproducibility was not directly assessed, although technical replication error appeared to be minimal.

Unstimulated Tregs (CD4+CD25+CD127-), CD4+ non-Tregs (CD4+CD25-), CD4 and CD8 cells were FACS-sorted from thawed PBMCs. Healthy control blood came either as purchased buffy coats or from healthy volunteers. Healthy control blood was separated into PBMCs by Ficoll density gradient and cryopreserved, and patient PBMCs were collected both before and after transplant. This clonotype originated in a human donor in good health. The sample taken for sequencing was CD4+ T cells from blood. The chain is encoded by TRBV5-8 joined to TRBJ1-1; no D gene can be assigned with confidence. Here the CDR3 is given as CASSLFFRVNTEAFF. The base sequence is TGTGCCAGCAGCCTATTCTTTAGGGTGAACACTGAAGCTTTCTTT. Where the CDR3 stops, the reference TRBV5-8 and TRBJ1-1 genes take over; the full variable domain is EAGVTQSPTHLIKTRGQQATLRCSPISGHTSVYWYQQALGLGLQFLLWYDEGEERNRGNFPPRFSGRQFPNYSSELNVNALELEDSALYLCASSLFFRVNTEAFFGQGTRLTVV.